The clone carrying this T cell receptor beta chain was counted only a few times. Its specificity is not known. The repertoire was sequenced with immunoSEQ multiplex PCR; TCRdb's copy has only in-frame clones and lacks some. This table holds about 8,700 clones, less than 90% found once. Recipients were bled about 28 days pretransplant and at posttransplant days 30, 100, 180. This entry is derived from a study of T cell clonotyping in hematopoietic cell transplantation. General study points: Pathologically expanded recipient clonotypes increased progressively from day 30 to day 180 as diversity fell. Few recipient clonotypes overlapped donors; over 95% were de novo at given depth. Broader posttransplant TCR repertoire diversity was predicted by graft donor and pretransplant recipient Inverse Simpson Index values.

The TCR was taken from a human patient who had an allogeneic stem cell transplant, so the T cells may come from the graft donor. The donor label of this sample is uncertain. Some clones in this sample may be carry-over from other donors' samples. The sample consisted of PBMCs, taken 180 days after allogeneic stem cell transplant.

This CDR3 is CASSLAGGGSPLHF. In nucleotides, the CDR3 is TGTGCCAGCAGTTTAGCAGGTGGGGGTTCACCCCTCCACTTT. The V call is TRBV28, the J call TRBJ1-6, with TRBD1 as a possible D gene (5 bases). This CDR3 is built from 14 residues. V lost 2 bases and J 9 bases, leaving 11 bases between the germline ends. Germline V lookup: CDR1 MDHEN, CDR2 SYDVKM.